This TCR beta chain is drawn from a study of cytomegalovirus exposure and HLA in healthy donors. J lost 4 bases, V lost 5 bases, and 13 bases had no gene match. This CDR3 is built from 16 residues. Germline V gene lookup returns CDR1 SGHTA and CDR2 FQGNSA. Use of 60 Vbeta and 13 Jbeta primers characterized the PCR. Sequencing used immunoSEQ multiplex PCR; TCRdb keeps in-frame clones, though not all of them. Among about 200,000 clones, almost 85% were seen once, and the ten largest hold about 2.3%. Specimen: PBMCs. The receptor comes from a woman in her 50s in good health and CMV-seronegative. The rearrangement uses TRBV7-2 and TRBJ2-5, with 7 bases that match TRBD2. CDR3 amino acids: CASSTRLGGGGETQYF. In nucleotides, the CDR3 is TGTGCCAGCAGCACGCGCCTAGGCGGGGGAGGAGAGACCCAGTACTTC.